This T cell receptor beta chain was obtained from a study of T cell responses to AZD1222 COVID-19 vaccine. Study-level results: When two AZD1222 doses had been given, Spike-specific TCR breadth and depth rose. Sampled repertoires all dated from after the peak T cell response.

As to this clone: Its antigen remains unidentified.

CDR1 and CDR2 (germline): SEHNR, FQNEAQ (reference sequence). V was cut by 3 bases and J by 2 bases, with 10 bases left in between. The CDR3 contains 14 residues. Profiled with immunoSEQ multiplex PCR; TCRdb holds only in-frame clones, not every one. Here the sample spans about 140,000 clones, about 88% being singletons. This clonotype was obtained from an adult who received the AZD1222 COVID-19 vaccine. V usage is TRBV7-9 and J usage is TRBJ1-1, with no clear D. Specimen: peripheral blood, collected 28 days after the second AZD1222 dose. CDR3 residues: CASSFSGLNTEAFF. The CDR3 DNA sequence: TGTGCCAGCAGCTTCTCCGGCTTAAACACTGAAGCTTTCTTT.